The 30 T cell receptor beta chains presented below share a single source sample, sequenced in a study of CD4 T cells in relation to SARS-CoV-2 and coronaviruses. Before the COVID-19 pandemic, during about 2011-2019, CD4+ T cells were taken from unexposed donors. Isolation of CD4+ T cells took place after less than twelve days in culture. Method: immunoSEQ multiplex PCR; TCRdb's copy keeps in-frame clones and lacks some. The data hold 15,000 to 25,000 clones, with roughly 80% observed a single time. Antigen specificity for these receptors is unknown. The sequenced material came from CD4+ T cells from PBMCs, cultured in vitro. Source of these receptors: a human donor in good health.

The V and J genes are TRBV7-3 and TRBJ1-6; TRBD1 is a possible D gene (5 bases). Per the germline V gene, CDR1 is SGHTA and CDR2 is FQGTGA. The V end lost 3 bases, the J end lost 8 bases, and 14 bases lay between the germline ends. This CDR3 contains 15 residues. CDR3 sequence: CASSFGTPVDSPLHF. For the CDR3, the DNA is TGTGCCAGCAGCTTCGGGACGCCTGTGGATTCACCCCTCCACTTT. The variable domain in full, completed from reference TRBV7-3 and TRBJ1-6, reads GAGVSQTPSNKVTEKGKYVELRCDPISGHTALYWYRQSLGQGPEFLIYFQGTGAADDSGLPNDRFFAVRPEGSVSTLKIQRTERGDSAVYLCASSFGTPVDSPLHFGNGTRLTVT.

V gene TRBV30 combines with J gene TRBJ2-7; 12 bases line up with TRBD2. The CDR3 is 14 residues long. Germline CDR1 reads GTSNPN; CDR2 reads SVGIG (reference sequence). With 2 bases clipped from V and 6 bases from J, the junction kept 5 bases outside the gene matches. The CDR3 reads CAWSPPGLAGEQYF. In DNA, the CDR3 is TGTGCCTGGAGTCCTCCGGGACTAGCGGGCGAGCAGTACTTC.

V is TRBV7-9 and J is TRBJ1-5; 8 bases align to TRBD1. Germline-derived CDR1 and CDR2 are SEHNR and FQNEAQ (reference sequence). This CDR3 contains 12 residues. V lost 5 bases to trimming and J lost 7 bases; unmatched junction nucleotides: 1. The CDR3 DNA reads as TGTGCCAGCAGCGACAGGGGACAGCCCCAGCATTTT. Its protein is CASSDRGQPQHF.

V gene TRBV14 combines with J gene TRBJ2-5; the D is unclear. V was shortened by 2 bases and J by 5 bases, with 6 bases between the two germline ends. Germline-derived CDR1 and CDR2 are SGHDN and FVKESK. The CDR3 extends over 12 amino acids. CDR3 nucleotides: TGTGCCAGCAGCCAACTAGGGGAGACCCAGTACTTC. It specifies CASSQLGETQYF.

The J gene is TRBJ2-6, the V gene TRBV5-4, with D unresolved. The CDR3 runs 15 residues. V was trimmed by 0 bases and J by 2 bases, leaving 6 bases between them. CDR1 is SGHNT and CDR2 is YYREEE in the germline V gene (reference sequence). The CDR3 here is CASSLVQTGANVLTF. The CDR3 coding sequence is TGTGCCAGCAGCTTGGTGCAGACTGGGGCCAACGTCCTGACTTTC.

The CDR3 nucleotides are TGTGCCAGCATCCCGTCTGGCAATCAGCCCCAGCATTTT. Its protein product is CASIPSGNQPQHF. This chain joins TRBV28 and TRBJ1-5, with unresolved D. V lost 7 bases to trimming and J lost 2 bases, with 9 bases between them. This CDR3 contains 13 residues. Per germline, CDR1 MDHEN and CDR2 SYDVKM. Filled out from reference TRBV28 and TRBJ1-5, the complete variable domain reads DVKVTQSSRYLVKRTGEKVFLECVQDMDHENMFWYRQDPGLGLRLIYFSYDVKMKEKGDIPEGYSVSREKKERFSLILESASTNQTSMYLCASIPSGNQPQHFGDGTRLSIL.

This clone showed up just a few times. The chain combines TRBV30 with TRBJ1-1; TRBD1 matches 11 bases. Germline trimming cut 2 bases from V and 0 bases from J; bases unmatched to any gene: 5. Germline loops: CDR1 GTSNPN, CDR2 SVGIG (reference sequence). The CDR3 runs to 16 residues. The CDR3 spells CAWSTGQGAMNTEAFF. DNA of the CDR3: TGTGCCTGGAGTACCGGACAGGGGGCCATGAACACTGAAGCTTTCTTT.

The chain recombines TRBV9 with TRBJ2-1; tentative D call: TRBD2 (6 bases). This CDR3 has 13 amino acids. Trimming shortened V by 0 bases and J by 12 bases, and 13 bases separated the two germline ends. Germline assignment: CDR1 SGDLS and CDR2 YYNGEE. CDR3 coding DNA: TGTGCCAGCAGCGTAGAGGCAGCCGGGGGGCAGTTCTTC. Amino acid sequence: CASSVEAAGGQFF.

This clone was seen a handful of times. The CDR3 DNA reads TGTGCCAGCAGCTGGGGGATTAATGAAAAACTGTTTTTT. Protein product: CASSWGINEKLFF. The chain combines TRBV5-6 with TRBJ1-4; tentatively, D is TRBD1 (5 bases). V lost 3 bases and J 4 bases, leaving 7 bases between the germline ends. Germline V gene lookup returns CDR1 SGHDT and CDR2 YYEEEE. CDR3 size: 13 residues. Filled out from reference TRBV5-6 and TRBJ1-4, the complete variable domain reads DAGVTQSPTHLIKTRGQQVTLRCSPKSGHDTVSWYQQALGQGPQFIFQYYEEEERQRGNFPDRFSGHQFPNYSSELNVNALLLGDSALYLCASSWGINEKLFFGSGTQLSVL.

The chain uses TRBV19 and TRBJ2-1, with 7 bases aligning to TRBD2. This CDR3 region has 15 residues. With V trimmed by 4 bases and J by 9 bases, 12 bases remained unmatched. CDR1 LNHDA and CDR2 SQIVND come from the germline V gene (reference sequence). CDR3 coding DNA: TGTGCCAGTAGTAGACAGCCCGGCGGGGGTGGTGAGCAGTTCTTC. This sequence encodes CASSRQPGGGGEQFF.

This chain joins TRBV5-1 and TRBJ1-5, with D unresolved. Germline V gene sequence: CDR1 SGHRS, CDR2 YFSETQ. There are 13 residues in the CDR3. Trimming took off 0 bases at V and 5 bases at J, with 6 bases between the two ends. CDR3 sequence reads: CASSLGTDQPQHF. The CDR3, as DNA: TGCGCCAGCAGCTTGGGTACGGATCAGCCCCAGCATTTT.

The rearrangement uses TRBV10-3 and TRBJ1-5; a possible D gene is TRBD1 (5 bases). Germline V gene data show CDR1 as ENHRY and CDR2 as SYGVKD. The CDR3 covers 14 residues. V was pared by 4 bases and J by 0 bases, with 7 bases between. The CDR3 loop reads CAISVGDSNQPQHF. The CDR3 DNA is TGTGCCATCAGTGTGGGGGATAGCAATCAGCCCCAGCATTTT.

V and J are TRBV6-1 and TRBJ2-2, with D unclear. Germline-derived CDR1 and CDR2 are MNHNS and SASEGT. The CDR3 spans 15 residues. V lost 1 base, J lost 0 bases, and 6 bases lay in between. In DNA, the CDR3 is TGTGCCAGCAGTGAAGGCAGCGCGAACACCGGGGAGCTGTTTTTT. Amino acids: CASSEGSANTGELFF.

This clone has just a few counts. The chain carries TRBV19 and TRBJ1-4, with no clear D. CDR1 is LNHDA and CDR2 is SQIVND in the germline V gene (reference sequence). The CDR3 covers 14 residues. V lost 3 bases and J lost 4, with 9 bases in between. The DNA for the CDR3 is TGTGCCAGTAGTATCGGAGGGATTAATGAAAAACTGTTTTTT. This encodes CASSIGGINEKLFF.

V is TRBV5-4 and J is TRBJ2-5; D tentatively fits TRBD1 or TRBD2 (5 bases each). CDR3 length: 14 amino acids. Germline loops: CDR1 SGHNT, CDR2 YYREEE (reference sequence). Trimming took off 2 bases at V and 4 bases at J, with 12 bases between the two ends. The CDR3 coding sequence is TGTGCCAGCAGCTTAGGGACGCTCCCAGAGACCCAGTACTTC. This translates into CASSLGTLPETQYF.

The chain carries TRBV9 and TRBJ2-2; 7 bases fit TRBD2. CDR1 is SGDLS and CDR2 is YYNGEE in the germline V gene. The CDR3 covers 14 residues. V trimming: 3 bases; J trimming: 8 bases; junction bases outside the gene matches: 7. The CDR3 coding sequence is TGTGCCAGCAGCGGGGGGGGAGGGCCGGGGGAGCTGTTTTTT. Translating gives CASSGGGGPGELFF.

This chain links TRBV29-1 with TRBJ2-7, with 10 bases identical to TRBD2. The CDR3 extends over 18 amino acids. Germline V lookup: CDR1 SQVTM, CDR2 ANQGSEA. V was pared by 4 bases and J by 3 bases, with 18 bases of the junction left unmatched. CDR3 nucleotide sequence: TGCAGCGTTGGGTCGTTTACTAAGCGGGGGGGCCGGGGCTACGAGCAGTACTTC. Amino acid sequence: CSVGSFTKRGGRGYEQYF.

This clone was detected a few times. CDR3 sequence: CASSRARQGYGYTF. For the CDR3, the DNA is TGTGCCAGCAGCCGCGCGAGGCAGGGATATGGCTACACCTTC. This chain connects TRBV13 to TRBJ1-2, with D possibly matching TRBD1 (5 bases). The CDR3 contains 14 residues. V was pared by 5 bases and J by 5 bases, with 15 bases between. Germline assignment: CDR1 PRHDT and CDR2 FYEKMQ (reference sequence). Complete variable domain (other parts from reference TRBV13 and TRBJ1-2): AAGVIQSPRHLIKEKRETATLKCYPIPRHDTVYWYQQGPGQDPQFLISFYEKMQSDKGSIPDRFSAQQFSDYHSELNMSSLELGDSALYFCASSRARQGYGYTFGSGTRLTVV.

This clone was seen a single time. This chain uses TRBV4-1 with TRBJ2-7; 12 nucleotides match TRBD2. The CDR3 length is 15 residues. The germline V gene has CDR1 MGHRA and CDR2 YSYEKL. With 4 bases clipped from V and 4 bases from J, the junction kept 5 bases outside the gene matches. CDR3: CASSPVGLAGYEQYF. The CDR3 coding sequence is TGCGCCAGCAGCCCAGTCGGACTAGCGGGATACGAGCAGTACTTC.

This chain joins TRBV25-1 and TRBJ2-7; possibly TRBD2 for D (6 bases). The germline V gene encodes CDR1 MGHDK and CDR2 SYGVNS. Deletions cut 0 bases from V and 0 bases from J, with 12 bases between. The length of the CDR3 is 16 residues. This CDR3 reads CASSEYRAGHSYEQYF. In nucleotides, the CDR3 is TGTGCCAGCAGTGAATACAGGGCGGGGCACTCCTACGAGCAGTACTTC.

The rearrangement joins TRBV24-1 to TRBJ2-1, with D hard to call. V gave up 5 bases and J gave up 5 bases, with 6 bases separating them. CDR3 size: 12 residues. Germline loops: CDR1 KGHDR, CDR2 SFDVKD. CDR3 DNA sequence: TGTGCCACCAGTGGGCCAAACAATGAGCAGTTCTTC. Protein product: CATSGPNNEQFF.

The sample holds a few counts of this clone. The chain carries TRBV2 and TRBJ1-6; D is unresolved. The CDR3 spans 17 residues. Germline V gene data show CDR1 as SNHLY and CDR2 as FYNNEI. The germline V and J ends were trimmed by 4 bases and 1 base, with 14 bases remaining between them. The CDR3 nucleotides read TGTGCCAGCAGTGGGGAGGGTGGCAGTTCCTATAATTCACCCCTCCACTTT. This encodes CASSGEGGSSYNSPLHF.

The chain is built from TRBV19 and TRBJ1-4; TRBD1 aligns across 9 bases. CDR3 length: 16 amino acids. CDR1 is LNHDA and CDR2 is SQIVND in the germline V gene (reference sequence). V was clipped by 3 bases and J by 5 bases; unmatched bases: 7. The CDR3 is CASSIVAGTGNEKLFF. CDR3 bases: TGTGCCAGTAGTATTGTGGCGGGGACAGGGAATGAAAAACTGTTTTTT.

This clone was seen a single time. The chain employs TRBV5-1 and TRBJ2-4; weak D call: TRBD2 (7 bases). Between the trimmed V and J ends, which lost 2 bases and 9 bases, there was a span of 15 bases. The CDR3 is 14 residues long. Germline CDR1 reads SGHRS; CDR2 reads YFSETQ. This chain's CDR3 is CASSFAGAEGIQYF. For the CDR3, the DNA is TGCGCCAGCAGCTTTGCGGGGGCTGAAGGCATTCAGTACTTC. Full variable domain (outside the CDR3, taken from reference TRBV5-1 and TRBJ2-4): KAGVTQTPRYLIKTRGQQVTLSCSPISGHRSVSWYQQTPGQGLQFLFEYFSETQRNKGNFPGRFSGRQFSNSRSEMNVSTLELGDSALYLCASSFAGAEGIQYFGAGTRLSVL.

The V call is TRBV29-1, the J call TRBJ2-7; TRBD2 matches 9 bases. CDR3 size: 16 residues. V was pared by 1 base and J by 5 bases, with 12 bases of the junction left unmatched. Germline loops: CDR1 SQVTM, CDR2 ANQGSEA. CDR3 DNA sequence: TGCAGCGTTGAAGGTCTAGCGGGATCCCCGGTAGACGAGCAGTACTTC. The encoded protein is CSVEGLAGSPVDEQYF.

The rearrangement uses TRBV4-2 and TRBJ2-1; D gene uncertain. The CDR3 has 13 residues. Trimming removed 1 base from V and 13 bases from J, with 14 bases in between. Per the germline V gene, CDR1 is LGHNA and CDR2 is YNFKEQ. The CDR3 is CASSQVVSTTQFF. The CDR3 nucleotides read TGTGCCAGCAGCCAAGTCGTTTCGACCACCCAGTTCTTC.

The chain has TRBV7-2 and TRBJ2-5; D assignment may be TRBD1 or TRBD2 (5 bases each). Germline CDR1 is SGHTA and CDR2 is FQGNSA. V dropped 5 bases and J dropped 1 base, with 11 bases sitting between them. The CDR3 is 14 amino acids. The CDR3 is CASSMGRVQETQYF. The CDR3 region has the DNA TGTGCCAGCAGCATGGGACGTGTCCAAGAGACCCAGTACTTC.

In its sample, this clone was seen a few times. The gene calls are TRBV25-1 and TRBJ2-1; D unresolved. Trimming stripped 6 bases from V and 5 bases from J, with 17 bases between. This CDR3 is 15 amino acids long. Germline lookup yields CDR1 MGHDK and CDR2 SYGVNS. CDR3 loop: CASSLKISADNEQFF. The CDR3 DNA reads TGTGCCAGCAGCCTTAAGATCTCGGCTGACAATGAGCAGTTCTTC.

This chain links TRBV9 with TRBJ2-2, with 7 bases fitting TRBD1. The germline gives CDR1 SGDLS, CDR2 YYNGEE. The CDR3 runs to 15 residues. The junction had 5 bases not matched to a gene; V was cut back by 2 bases and J by 4 bases. CDR3 bases: TGTGCCAGCAGCGTTGTAGGGGGCTCCACCGGGGAGCTGTTTTTT. As protein: CASSVVGGSTGELFF.

This chain uses TRBV2 with TRBJ1-5, with no clear D. The CDR3 has 12 residues. Per the germline V gene, CDR1 is SNHLY and CDR2 is FYNNEI. The V and J ends lost 7 bases and 7 bases respectively, with 11 bases between them. The chain's CDR3 is CASKDPGQPQHF. DNA for the CDR3: TGTGCCAGCAAAGACCCCGGACAGCCCCAGCATTTT.